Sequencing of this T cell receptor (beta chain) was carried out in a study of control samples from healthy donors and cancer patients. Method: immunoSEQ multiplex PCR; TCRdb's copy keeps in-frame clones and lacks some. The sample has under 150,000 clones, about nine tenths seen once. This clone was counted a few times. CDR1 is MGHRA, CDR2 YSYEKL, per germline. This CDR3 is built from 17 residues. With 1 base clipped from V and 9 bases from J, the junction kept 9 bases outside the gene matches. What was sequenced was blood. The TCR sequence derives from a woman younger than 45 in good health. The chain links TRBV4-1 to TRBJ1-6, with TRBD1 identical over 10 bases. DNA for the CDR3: TGCGCCAGCAGCCAAGTATCTGCCGGGACAGGGGTTTCACCCCTCCACTTT. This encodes CASSQVSAGTGVSPLHF.